These 16 T cell receptor beta chains originate from one sample sequenced in a study of CD4 T cells in relation to SARS-CoV-2 and coronaviruses. Method: immunoSEQ multiplex PCR; TCRdb's copy keeps in-frame clones and lacks some. The table lists about 37,000 clones, 88% of them singletons. The specimen was memory CD4+ T cells from PBMCs. Receptors originate from an adult with COVID-19.

The rearrangement uses TRBV4-2 and TRBJ1-5; D unresolved. Germline V gives CDR1 LGHNA, CDR2 YNFKEQ. CDR3 length: 14 residues. V lost 0 bases and J lost 6, with 9 bases in between. This chain's CDR3 is CASSQDAGIQPQHF. DNA for the CDR3: TGTGCCAGCAGCCAAGATGCCGGGATTCAGCCCCAGCATTTT.

This clone was counted a single time. The chain combines TRBV30 with TRBJ1-5; 7 bases line up with TRBD1. The germline gives CDR1 GTSNPN, CDR2 SVGIG (reference sequence). This CDR3 has 15 amino acids. Losses at the gene ends were 3 bases for V and 6 bases for J; bases not matched to a gene: 11. This CDR3 is CAWRQQGRYAQPQHF. The CDR3, as DNA: TGTGCCTGGAGACAACAGGGGAGATATGCTCAGCCCCAGCATTTT. The complete variable domain, with remaining parts taken from reference TRBV30 and TRBJ1-5, reads SQTIHQWPATLVQPVGSPLSLECTVEGTSNPNLYWYRQAAGRGLQLLFYSVGIGQISSEVPQNLSASRPQDRQFILSSKKLLLSDSGFYLCAWRQQGRYAQPQHFGDGTRLSIL.

This chain uses TRBV19 with TRBJ2-4; tentative D call: TRBD2 (6 bases). The CDR3 is 17 amino acids. The V end was cut by 5 bases, the J end by 0 bases, with 17 bases between. Germline V gene data show CDR1 as LNHDA and CDR2 as SQIVND (reference sequence). The CDR3 bases are TGTGCCAGTAGTGGGCAGGGACTTCCTCAAGCCAAAAACATTCAGTACTTC. It specifies CASSGQGLPQAKNIQYF. Complete variable domain (other parts from reference TRBV19 and TRBJ2-4): DGGITQSPKYLFRKEGQNVTLSCEQNLNHDAMYWYRQDPGQGLRLIYYSQIVNDFQKGDIAEGYSVSREKKESFPLTVTSAQKNPTAFYLCASSGQGLPQAKNIQYFGAGTRLSVL.

This rearrangement joins TRBV2 to TRBJ1-1; 9 bases agree with TRBD1. The ends lost 5 bases at V and 4 bases at J; junction bases unmatched: 8. The germline gives CDR1 SNHLY, CDR2 FYNNEI. The CDR3 runs 15 residues. Here the CDR3 DNA reads TGTGCCAGCAGTCCACAGGGGGCACGGAGCACTGAAGCTTTCTTT. This gives the protein CASSPQGARSTEAFF. Based on the CDR3 plus reference TRBV2 and TRBJ1-1, the full variable domain is EPEVTQTPSHQVTQMGQEVILRCVPISNHLYFYWYRQILGQKVEFLVSFYNNEISEKSEIFDDQFSVERPDGSNFTLKIRSTKLEDSAMYFCASSPQGARSTEAFFGQGTRLTVV.

The genes are TRBV28 and TRBJ2-2; D unclear. The CDR3 sequence is 12 residues long. CDR1 and CDR2 from the germline V gene are MDHEN and SYDVKM. V was trimmed by 3 bases and J by 6 bases, leaving 5 bases between them. The CDR3, as DNA: TGTGCCAGCAGTTTGGAATCCGGGGAGCTGTTTTTT. It encodes CASSLESGELFF.

This chain connects TRBV3-1 (or the pseudogene TRBV3-2) to TRBJ2-5; D remains ambiguous. V lost 0 bases and J 4 bases, leaving 3 bases between the germline ends. Germline values: CDR1 LGHDT, CDR2 YNNKEL (reference sequence). This CDR3 contains 12 residues. CDR3 DNA: TGTGCCAGCAGCCAAGATAGAGAGACCCAGTACTTC. It translates to CASSQDRETQYF.

The CDR3 region is CASSAIWGGHNEQFF. CDR3 DNA: TGTGCCAGCAGCGCAATTTGGGGGGGGCACAATGAGCAGTTCTTC. The V and J genes are TRBV11-2 and TRBJ2-1, with a possible D match to TRBD2 (7 bases). This CDR3 has 15 residues. V was cut by 5 bases and J by 5 bases, with 16 bases left in between. Germline CDR1 and CDR2: SGHAT and FQNNGV.

This sequence joins TRBV7-3 and TRBJ1-1, with 7 positions matching TRBD1. The CDR3 contains 16 residues. Germline trimming cut 5 bases from V and 4 bases from J; bases unmatched to any gene: 13. CDR1 SGHTA and CDR2 FQGTGA come from the germline V gene. Here the CDR3 reads CASSPGMTGLGTEAFF. CDR3 sequence (DNA): TGTGCCAGCAGCCCCGGGATGACAGGGTTGGGCACTGAAGCTTTCTTT.

The chain joins TRBV19 to TRBJ2-1; D tentatively reads TRBD1 or TRBD2 (5 bases each). V gave up 5 bases and J gave up 6 bases, with 11 bases separating them. The CDR3 has 13 residues. Germline V gene data show CDR1 as LNHDA and CDR2 as SQIVND (reference sequence). The CDR3 spells CASSLRGVNEQFF. CDR3 nucleotides: TGTGCCAGTAGTTTACGAGGGGTCAATGAGCAGTTCTTC.

The chain carries TRBV29-1 and TRBJ2-3, with TRBD2 matching over 8 bases. The CDR3 has 14 amino acids. V lost 4 bases, J lost 2 bases, and 5 bases stayed unmatched. From germline, CDR1 is SQVTM and CDR2 ANQGSEA. The chain's CDR3 is CSVGAGALTDTQYF. The DNA for the CDR3 is TGCAGCGTTGGAGCGGGGGCCCTCACAGATACGCAGTATTTT.

The chain's CDR3 is CASIPLNNEQFF. The DNA of the CDR3 is TGTGCCAGCATCCCTTTGAACAATGAGCAGTTCTTC. The chain is built from TRBV6-5 and TRBJ2-1; the D is unclear. Trimming stripped 7 bases from V and 5 bases from J, with 9 bases between. CDR1 and CDR2 (germline): MNHEY, SVGAGI. CDR3 length equals 12 residues.

J is TRBJ1-2 and V is TRBV19, with D tentatively TRBD1 (6 bases). V was shortened by 3 bases and J by 4 bases, with 15 bases between the two germline ends. There are 15 residues in the CDR3. CDR1 is LNHDA and CDR2 is SQIVND in the germline V gene (reference sequence). The CDR3 region has the DNA TGTGCCAGTAGTATGCTGATGGACAGTTTCTATGGCTACACCTTC. Translating gives CASSMLMDSFYGYTF.

The chain joins TRBV29-1 to TRBJ2-4, with D perhaps TRBD1 (5 bases). V gave up 6 bases and J gave up 0 bases, with 12 bases separating them. Germline V gene sequence: CDR1 SQVTM, CDR2 ANQGSEA. The CDR3 is 14 residues long. The CDR3 spells CSVRQTLAKNIQYF. The CDR3 region has the DNA TGCAGCGTACGACAGACTCTAGCCAAAAACATTCAGTACTTC.

This clone was seen once. The CDR3 here is CAISDSGTGANVLTF. CDR3 DNA: TGTGCCATCAGTGATTCGGGGACTGGGGCCAACGTCCTGACTTTC. The rearrangement uses TRBV10-3 and TRBJ2-6; D possibly corresponds to TRBD2 (5 bases). V was pared by 3 bases and J by 2 bases, with 8 bases between. The length of the CDR3 is 15 residues. Germline assignment: CDR1 ENHRY and CDR2 SYGVKD.

CDR3 sequence reads: CASSFKGASTDTQYF. CDR3 coding DNA: TGCGCCAGCAGCTTCAAAGGAGCTAGCACAGATACGCAGTATTTT. The rearrangement uses TRBV5-1 and TRBJ2-3, with D uncertain. CDR3 length equals 15 residues. The germline V gene encodes CDR1 SGHRS and CDR2 YFSETQ. Deletions cut 2 bases from V and 0 bases from J, with 10 bases between.

The chain has TRBV6-5 and TRBJ1-4, with D hard to call. V shed 5 bases and J shed 4 bases, with 8 bases lying between them. This CDR3 contains 13 residues. Germline CDR1 and CDR2: MNHEY and SVGAGI. CDR3: CASSPTVNEKLFF. CDR3 DNA sequence: TGTGCCAGCAGTCCGACGGTTAATGAAAAACTGTTTTTT.